This T cell receptor (beta chain) appears in the sequencing data of a study of blood T cell repertoires in COVID-19 (dated by TCRdb to the early 2020s). Looking at the study overall: Samples covering the acute and convalescent phases of COVID-19 were provided by collaborators in the United States, Italy and Spain. The prospective study material was composed of cDNA or gDNA derived from T cells, B-cell-depleted T cells, or PBMCs. A freely available public database, intended as a resource for researchers studying the immune response to SARS-CoV-2, is where the repertoires were released. Samples came from the ongoing ImmuneRACE study (first 160 participants) plus 1,254 subjects from 6 global collaborators. A de-identified subject ID, COVID-19 status, age in years and sex were almost always included in the sample metadata. Subjects who had been exposed to COVID-19, were actively infected with it, or had recovered from it provided the deeply sampled blood TCRbeta repertoires that made up the dataset. Where HLA class I and class II types were available, the types were taken from metadata supplied by the sample provider, not from assay-based typing.

CDR3 length: 16 amino acids, cysteine to phenylalanine. The kept DNA is CDR3 alone, 48 bases in frame from the first base. The germline V gene gives CDR1 as LGHNA and CDR2 as YSLEER. V was cut back by 0 bases and J by 6 bases, leaving a gap of 17 bases between them. The immunoSEQ Assay, a bias-controlled multiplex PCR, was used to amplify TCRbeta CDR3 regions from genomic DNA. The paper's data handling went like this. The number of nucleated cells in each sample was estimated by amplification of reference gene primers within the assay. To quantify the absolute abundance of each unique TCRbeta CDR3 rearrangement, sequence reads were collapsed and filtered. For each sample, productive Simpson clonality was calculated as the square root of Simpson's diversity index across productive rearrangements. The source is immuneACCESS, and TCRdb retained only in-frame sequences with V and J called. Part of the clones is not carried over; for the studies checked, unresolved V genes explain less than half of this, and the remainder is unexplained. V, J and clone size are taken as reported in that table, and D and trimming were inferred from the DNA itself. The sample yields around 60,000 clones; more than 85% were counted once. In total, the top ten clones hold around 2% of the sample.

As concerns this clone: Its target antigen remains unknown. Base qualities are missing; no much larger clone stands one base away.

Points the paper makes about the study in general: Clinical and demographic metadata were provided uncurated, with the amount varying by source and participant.

Collaborating institutions collected whole blood in K2EDTA tubes following their own protocols. For TCRbeta analysis, collaborators shipped samples in one of three forms: frozen whole blood, isolated PBMCs, or DNA extracted from either of those sample types. This TCR derives from a man between 60 and 75 years old with acute or convalescent COVID-19. Sequencing used peripheral blood. The rearranged chain carries TRBV4-3 and TRBJ1-2, with no reliable assignment of the D segment. The CDR3 in this case is CASSQENMEARDGYTF. DNA sequence: TGCGCCAGCAGCCAAGAGAATATGGAGGCCCGGGATGGCTACACCTTC.